This entry is about one T cell receptor (beta chain). This entry belongs to a study of CD8 T cells in Susac syndrome. The germline CDR1 and CDR2 sequences are ENHRY and SYGVKD. The trim removed 0 bases at V and 8 bases at J, leaving 4 bases unmatched. This CDR3 has 15 amino acids. With random hexamers, roughly 0.5 to 1 ug RNA was reverse transcribed. Amplification of the TCR beta CDR3 was carried out by immunoSEQ multiplex PCR, which spanned a total of 54 Vbeta and 13 Jbeta segments. TCRdb fed the immunoSEQ multiplex PCR reads into MiXCR, producing one record per CDR3 protein. The sample includes some 190,000 distinct CDR3 sequences, approximately 93% of them seen just once.

V usage is TRBV10-3 and J usage is TRBJ1-6, with 7 bases identical to TRBD1. The sequenced material came from CD4+ T cells from PBMCs. This receptor was identified in a human donor in good health. In DNA form, the CDR3 reads TGTGCCATCAGTGAGTCGCACAGGGGTTATTCACCCCTCCACTTT. Translating gives CAISESHRGYSPLHF.